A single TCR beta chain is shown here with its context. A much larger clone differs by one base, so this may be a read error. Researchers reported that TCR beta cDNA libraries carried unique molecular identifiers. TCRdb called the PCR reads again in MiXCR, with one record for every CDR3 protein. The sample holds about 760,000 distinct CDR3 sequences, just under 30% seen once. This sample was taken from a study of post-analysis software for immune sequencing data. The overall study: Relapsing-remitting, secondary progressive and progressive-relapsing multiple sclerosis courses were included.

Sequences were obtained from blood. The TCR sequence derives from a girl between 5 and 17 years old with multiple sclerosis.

For the CDR3, the DNA is TGCAGCGTGTCGGGCAGGGCTGAGACCCAGTACTTC. Its protein is CSVSGRAETQYF. The chain is built from TRBV29-1 and TRBJ2-5, with TRBD1 as a possible D gene (5 bases). CDR3 size: 12 residues. Trimming left V 6 bases short and J 5 bases short, with 13 bases between. Germline loops: CDR1 SQVTM, CDR2 ANQGSEA.